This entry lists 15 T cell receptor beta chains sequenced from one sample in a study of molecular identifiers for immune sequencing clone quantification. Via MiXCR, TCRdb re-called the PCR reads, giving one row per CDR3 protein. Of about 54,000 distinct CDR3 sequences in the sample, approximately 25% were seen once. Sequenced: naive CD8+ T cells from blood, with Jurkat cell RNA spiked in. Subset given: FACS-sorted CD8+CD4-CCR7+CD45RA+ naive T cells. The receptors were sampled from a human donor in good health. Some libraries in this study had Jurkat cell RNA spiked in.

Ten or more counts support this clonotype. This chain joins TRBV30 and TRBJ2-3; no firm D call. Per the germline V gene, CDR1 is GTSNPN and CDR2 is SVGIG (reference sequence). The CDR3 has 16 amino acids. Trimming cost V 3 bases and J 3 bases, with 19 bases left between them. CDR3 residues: CAWSFVASLTTDTQYF. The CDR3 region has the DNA TGTGCCTGGAGCTTCGTAGCCTCCCTGACAACAGATACGCAGTATTTT. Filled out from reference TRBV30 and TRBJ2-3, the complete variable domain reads SQTIHQWPATLVQPVGSPLSLECTVEGTSNPNLYWYRQAAGRGLQLLFYSVGIGQISSEVPQNLSASRPQDRQFILSSKKLLLSDSGFYLCAWSFVASLTTDTQYFGPGTRLTVL.

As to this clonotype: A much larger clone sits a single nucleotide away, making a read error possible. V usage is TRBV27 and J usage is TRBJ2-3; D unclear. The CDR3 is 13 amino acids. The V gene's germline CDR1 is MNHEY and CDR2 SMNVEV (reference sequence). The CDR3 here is CASSLGLGDTLYF. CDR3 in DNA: TGTGCCAGCAGTTTAGGTTTAGGAGATACGCTGTATTTT.

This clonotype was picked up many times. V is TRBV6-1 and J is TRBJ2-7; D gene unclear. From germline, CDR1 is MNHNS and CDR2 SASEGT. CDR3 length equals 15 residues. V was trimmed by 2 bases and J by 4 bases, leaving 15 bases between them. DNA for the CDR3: TGTGCCAGCAGTGAAATTATGGGCCCTACTTACGAGCAGTACTTC. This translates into CASSEIMGPTYEQYF.

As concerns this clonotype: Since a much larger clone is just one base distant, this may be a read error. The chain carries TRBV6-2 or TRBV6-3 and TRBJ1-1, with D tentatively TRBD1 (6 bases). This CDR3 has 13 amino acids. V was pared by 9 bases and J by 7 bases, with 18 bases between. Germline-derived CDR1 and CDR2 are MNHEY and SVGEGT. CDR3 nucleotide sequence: TGTGCCAGGACCGATATCAGGGGAGATGAAGCTTTCTTT. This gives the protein CARTDIRGDEAFF.

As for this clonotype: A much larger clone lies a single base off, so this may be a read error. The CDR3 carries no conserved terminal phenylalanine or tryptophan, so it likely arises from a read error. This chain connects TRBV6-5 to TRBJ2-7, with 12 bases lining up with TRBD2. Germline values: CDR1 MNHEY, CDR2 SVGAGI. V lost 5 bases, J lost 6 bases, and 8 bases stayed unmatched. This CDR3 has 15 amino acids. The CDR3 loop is CASSPSSGRAGEQYL. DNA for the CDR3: TGTGCCAGCAGTCCCTCTAGCGGGAGGGCGGGCGAGCAGTACCTC.

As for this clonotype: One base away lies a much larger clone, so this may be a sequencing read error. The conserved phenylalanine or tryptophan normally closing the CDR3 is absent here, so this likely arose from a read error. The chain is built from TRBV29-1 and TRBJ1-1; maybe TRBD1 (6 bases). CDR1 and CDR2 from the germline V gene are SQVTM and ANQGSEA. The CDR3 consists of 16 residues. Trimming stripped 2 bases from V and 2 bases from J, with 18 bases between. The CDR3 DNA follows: TGCAGCGTTGAAACCCTCCGGGGGCGAGAAAACACTGAAGCTTTCCTT. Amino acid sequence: CSVETLRGRENTEAFL.

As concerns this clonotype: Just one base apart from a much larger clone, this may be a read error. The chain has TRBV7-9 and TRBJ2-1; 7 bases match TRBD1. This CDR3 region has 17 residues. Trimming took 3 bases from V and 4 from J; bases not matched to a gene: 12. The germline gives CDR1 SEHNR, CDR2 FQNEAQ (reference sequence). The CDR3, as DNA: TGTGCCAGCAGCTTCCCCATGACAGGGCCTACTTACAATGAGCAGTTCTTC. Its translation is CASSFPMTGPTYNEQFF.

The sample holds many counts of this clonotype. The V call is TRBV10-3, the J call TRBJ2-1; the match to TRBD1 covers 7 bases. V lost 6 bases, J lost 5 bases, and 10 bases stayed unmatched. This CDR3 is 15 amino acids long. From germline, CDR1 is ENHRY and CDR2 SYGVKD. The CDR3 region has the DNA TGTGCCATCAGGGCCGGGACAGCAGGGGACAATGAGCAGTTCTTC. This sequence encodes CAIRAGTAGDNEQFF.

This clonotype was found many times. CDR3 protein: CAWSDGLGINQPQHF. CDR3 sequence (DNA): TGTGCCTGGAGCGACGGGCTGGGGATCAATCAGCCCCAGCATTTT. V and J are TRBV30 and TRBJ1-5; no reliable D call. This CDR3 region has 15 residues. V lost 3 bases and J lost 3, with 15 bases in between. Germline CDR1 GTSNPN, CDR2 SVGIG (reference sequence).

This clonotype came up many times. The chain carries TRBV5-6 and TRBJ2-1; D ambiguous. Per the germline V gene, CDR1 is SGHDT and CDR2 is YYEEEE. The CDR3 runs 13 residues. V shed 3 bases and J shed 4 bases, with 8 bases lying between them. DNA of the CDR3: TGTGCCAGCAGCTCATCCCTATACAATGAGCAGTTCTTC. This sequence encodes CASSSSLYNEQFF.

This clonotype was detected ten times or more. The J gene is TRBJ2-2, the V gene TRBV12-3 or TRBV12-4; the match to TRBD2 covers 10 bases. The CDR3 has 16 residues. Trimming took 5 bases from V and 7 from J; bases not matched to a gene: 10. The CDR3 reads CASSEGLAGVGGELFF. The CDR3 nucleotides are TGTGCCAGCAGTGAAGGGCTAGCGGGAGTTGGCGGGGAGCTGTTTTTT.

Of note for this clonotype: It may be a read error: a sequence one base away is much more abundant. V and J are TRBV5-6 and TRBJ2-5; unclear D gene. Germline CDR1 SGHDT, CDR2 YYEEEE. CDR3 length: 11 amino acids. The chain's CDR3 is CVSSHQETQYF. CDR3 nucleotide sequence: TGTGTCAGCAGCCACCAAGAGACCCAGTACTTC.

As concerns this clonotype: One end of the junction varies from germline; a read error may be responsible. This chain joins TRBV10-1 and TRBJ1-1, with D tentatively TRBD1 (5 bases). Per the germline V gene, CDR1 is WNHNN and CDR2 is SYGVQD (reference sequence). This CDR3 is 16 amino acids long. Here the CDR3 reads CANSDSPDKANTEAFF. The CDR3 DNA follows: TGCGCCAACAGTGACTCACCGGACAAGGCCAACACTGAAGCTTTCTTT.

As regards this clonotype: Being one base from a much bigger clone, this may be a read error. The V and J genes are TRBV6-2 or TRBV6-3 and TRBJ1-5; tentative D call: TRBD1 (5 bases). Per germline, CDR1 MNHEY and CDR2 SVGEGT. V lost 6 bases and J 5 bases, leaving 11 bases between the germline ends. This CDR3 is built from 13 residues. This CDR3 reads CASSADKHQPQHF. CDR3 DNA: TGTGCCAGCAGCGCGGACAAGCATCAGCCCCAGCATTTT.

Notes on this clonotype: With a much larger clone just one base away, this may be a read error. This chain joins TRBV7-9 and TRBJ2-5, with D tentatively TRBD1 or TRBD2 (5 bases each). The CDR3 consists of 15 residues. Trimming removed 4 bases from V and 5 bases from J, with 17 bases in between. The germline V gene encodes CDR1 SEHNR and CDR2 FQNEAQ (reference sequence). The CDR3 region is CASSSGLKSLETQYF. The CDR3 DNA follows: TGTGCCAGCAGCTCGGGGCTGAAGTCACTGGAGACCCAGTACTTC.